The rows below give T cell receptor beta chains drawn from one sample of a study of cytomegalovirus exposure and HLA in healthy donors. Generated by immunoSEQ multiplex PCR, the TCRdb table keeps only in-frame clones and is missing some. The data contain around 150,000 clones, 77% of them singletons. Sequences were obtained from PBMCs. Receptors originate from a male donor in good health and CMV-seropositive. Both conserved end residues are part of each CDR3. D genes are given only for firm matches. Expanded clones are given a class, and other clones once, few, many or no size at all.

CDR3 protein: CAWRSTGERSLNEQYF
CDR3 DNA: TGTGCCTGGAGGAGCACAGGGGAAAGGTCGCTCAACGAGCAGTACTTC
J gene: TRBJ2-7
clone size: .
V gene: TRBV30
D gene: TRBD1

CDR3 protein: CASGRENTGELFF
CDR3 DNA: TGTGCTAGTGGCAGGGAGAACACCGGGGAGCTGTTTTTT
J gene: TRBJ2-2
clone size: few
V gene: TRBV12-5
D gene: .

CDR3 protein: CASRLASGDPAGELFF
CDR3 DNA: TGTGCAAGTCGCTTAGCCTCGGGGGACCCCGCCGGGGAGCTGTTTTTT
J gene: TRBJ2-2
clone size: .
V gene: TRBV12-2
D gene: .

CDR3 protein: CASSQGAIHNEQFF
CDR3 DNA: TGCGCCAGCAGCCAGGGGGCCATTCACAATGAGCAGTTCTTC
J gene: TRBJ2-1
clone size: .
V gene: TRBV5-1
D gene: TRBD1

CDR3 protein: CASSGRQGGETQYF
CDR3 DNA: TGTGCCAGCAGCGGTCGACAGGGTGGAGAGACCCAGTACTTC
J gene: TRBJ2-5
clone size: .
V gene: TRBV9
D gene: TRBD1

CDR3 protein: CASSPPYEGAGELFF
CDR3 DNA: TGTGCCAGCTCACCACCGTATGAGGGGGCCGGGGAGCTGTTTTTT
J gene: TRBJ2-2
clone size: .
V gene: TRBV18
D gene: .

CDR3 protein: CASSSLQGPAGDGYTF
CDR3 DNA: TGTGCCAGCAGCTCCTTACAGGGCCCAGCGGGAGACGGCTACACCTTC
J gene: TRBJ1-2
clone size: .
V gene: TRBV7-9
D gene: .

CDR3 protein: CASSSLETGDYEQYF
CDR3 DNA: TGTGCCAGCAGTAGTCTGGAGACAGGGGACTACGAGCAGTACTTC
J gene: TRBJ2-7
clone size: .
V gene: TRBV2
D gene: TRBD1

CDR3 protein: CASSIRDRDVFF
CDR3 DNA: TGTGCCAGTAGTATCCGGGACAGGGATGTGTTCTTC
J gene: TRBJ2-1
clone size: .
V gene: TRBV19
D gene: TRBD1

CDR3 protein: CAISDLKQGIGYTF
CDR3 DNA: TGTGCCATCAGTGATTTAAAACAGGGGATAGGCTACACCTTC
J gene: TRBJ1-2
clone size: .
V gene: TRBV10-3
D gene: TRBD1

CDR3 protein: CAISEIAREETQYF
CDR3 DNA: TGTGCCATCAGTGAGATAGCCAGGGAAGAGACCCAGTACTTC
J gene: TRBJ2-5
clone size: once
V gene: TRBV10-3
D gene: .

CDR3 protein: CASSAPPRAGDTQYF
CDR3 DNA: TGTGCCAGCAGTGCCCCACCACGGGCGGGAGATACGCAGTATTTT
J gene: TRBJ2-3
clone size: .
V gene: TRBV2
D gene: .

CDR3 protein: CASSRGQETQYF
CDR3 DNA: TGTGCCAGCAGCCGGGGCCAAGAGACCCAGTACTTC
J gene: TRBJ2-5
clone size: .
V gene: TRBV7-9
D gene: .

CDR3 protein: CAWTTGFSYNEQFF
CDR3 DNA: TGTGCCTGGACCACAGGCTTCTCCTACAATGAGCAGTTCTTC
J gene: TRBJ2-1
clone size: .
V gene: TRBV30
D gene: .

CDR3 protein: CASALGEGQPQHF
CDR3 DNA: TGTGCCAGCGCTCTGGGGGAGGGACAGCCCCAGCATTTT
J gene: TRBJ1-5
clone size: few
V gene: TRBV6-4
D gene: .

CDR3 protein: CASSLGGGLNTEAFF
CDR3 DNA: TGTGCCAGCAGCTTAGGCGGCGGCCTTAACACTGAAGCTTTCTTT
J gene: TRBJ1-1
clone size: .
V gene: TRBV7-3
D gene: .

CDR3 protein: CASSVAVAGAGDTQYF
CDR3 DNA: TGTGCCAGCAGCGTAGCGGTAGCGGGGGCCGGAGATACGCAGTATTTT
J gene: TRBJ2-3
clone size: few
V gene: TRBV9
D gene: TRBD2

CDR3 protein: CASSTDRGTEAFF
CDR3 DNA: TGTGCCAGCAGCACGGACAGAGGCACTGAAGCTTTCTTT
J gene: TRBJ1-1
clone size: .
V gene: TRBV7-8
D gene: .

CDR3 protein: CASSQEQGADTGELFF
CDR3 DNA: TGCGCCAGCAGCCAAGAACAGGGGGCCGACACCGGGGAGCTGTTTTTT
J gene: TRBJ2-2
clone size: .
V gene: TRBV4-1
D gene: TRBD1

CDR3 protein: CAWDTGGVEQYF
CDR3 DNA: TGTGCCTGGGACACAGGGGGCGTCGAGCAGTACTTC
J gene: TRBJ2-7
clone size: .
V gene: TRBV30
D gene: TRBD1

CDR3 protein: CASSQGIRWRDRPTYEQYF
CDR3 DNA: TGCGCCAGCAGCCAAGGGATAAGATGGCGGGACAGGCCGACCTACGAGCAGTACTTC
J gene: TRBJ2-7
clone size: .
V gene: TRBV4-3
D gene: TRBD1

CDR3 protein: CASNEASPGNQPQHF
CDR3 DNA: TGTGCCAGCAACGAGGCTTCCCCAGGGAATCAGCCCCAGCATTTT
J gene: TRBJ1-5
clone size: .
V gene: TRBV6-5
D gene: .

CDR3 protein: CASSVREANTEAFF
CDR3 DNA: TGTGCCAGCAGCGTTAGGGAGGCGAACACTGAAGCTTTCTTT
J gene: TRBJ1-1
clone size: .
V gene: TRBV6-5
D gene: .

CDR3 protein: CASSLDSQNTEAFF
CDR3 DNA: TGCGCCAGCAGCTTGGACAGTCAGAACACTGAAGCTTTCTTT
J gene: TRBJ1-1
clone size: .
V gene: TRBV5-1
D gene: .

CDR3 protein: CASSYREGTEAFF
CDR3 DNA: TGTGCCAGCAGTTACAGGGAGGGGACTGAAGCTTTCTTT
J gene: TRBJ1-1
clone size: .
V gene: TRBV6-5
D gene: .

CDR3 protein: CASSAGGGANVLTF
CDR3 DNA: TGTGCCAGCAGTGCAGGGGGTGGGGCCAACGTCCTGACTTTC
J gene: TRBJ2-6
clone size: .
V gene: TRBV6-1
D gene: TRBD1

CDR3 protein: CASSANRGQMETQYF
CDR3 DNA: TGTGCCAGCAGCGCCAACAGGGGGCAAATGGAGACCCAGTACTTC
J gene: TRBJ2-5
clone size: .
V gene: TRBV7-8
D gene: TRBD1

CDR3 protein: CASDWTSGGTDTQYF
CDR3 DNA: TGTGCCAGCGACTGGACTAGCGGGGGCACAGATACGCAGTATTTT
J gene: TRBJ2-3
clone size: .
V gene: TRBV6-1
D gene: TRBD2

CDR3 protein: CASSEAGGTGRASYEQYF
CDR3 DNA: TGTGCCAGCAGTGAAGCCGGGGGTACGGGGAGGGCCTCCTACGAGCAGTACTTC
J gene: TRBJ2-7
clone size: .
V gene: TRBV2
D gene: TRBD2

CDR3 protein: CASSEGTGRPRDTQYF
CDR3 DNA: TGCGCCAGCAGCGAGGGGACAGGCCGACCCAGGGATACGCAGTATTTT
J gene: TRBJ2-3
clone size: .
V gene: TRBV10-2
D gene: TRBD1

CDR3 protein: CASGTGGTDTQYF
CDR3 DNA: TGTGCCAGCGGGACAGGGGGGACAGATACGCAGTATTTT
J gene: TRBJ2-3
clone size: .
V gene: TRBV6-1
D gene: TRBD1

CDR3 protein: CASRGAETQYF
CDR3 DNA: TGTGCCAGCAGGGGGGCAGAGACCCAGTACTTC
J gene: TRBJ2-5
clone size: .
V gene: TRBV6-6
D gene: .

CDR3 protein: CASSILREPAGNTIYF
CDR3 DNA: TGTGCCAGTAGTATCCTTAGGGAGCCGGCTGGAAACACCATATATTTT
J gene: TRBJ1-3
clone size: .
V gene: TRBV19
D gene: .

CDR3 protein: CASSLSGGVDTQYF
CDR3 DNA: TGTGCCAGCAGTCTTAGCGGGGGGGTTGATACGCAGTATTTT
J gene: TRBJ2-3
clone size: once
V gene: TRBV2
D gene: TRBD2

CDR3 protein: CASSLAGGNTGELFF
CDR3 DNA: TGCGCCAGCAGCCTAGCGGGGGGGAACACCGGGGAGCTGTTTTTT
J gene: TRBJ2-2
clone size: .
V gene: TRBV5-1
D gene: TRBD2

CDR3 protein: CASSGNRGQYTGELFF
CDR3 DNA: TGTGCCAGCAGCGGCAACAGGGGGCAGTACACCGGGGAGCTGTTTTTT
J gene: TRBJ2-2
clone size: once
V gene: TRBV5-4
D gene: TRBD1

CDR3 protein: CASSSQGGSYEQYF
CDR3 DNA: TGCGCCAGCAGTTCCCAGGGGGGCTCCTACGAGCAGTACTTC
J gene: TRBJ2-7
clone size: .
V gene: TRBV10-2
D gene: .

CDR3 protein: CASRPGTGVHNEQFF
CDR3 DNA: TGTGCCAGCAGACCCGGGACAGGGGTACACAATGAGCAGTTCTTC
J gene: TRBJ2-1
clone size: .
V gene: TRBV5-4
D gene: TRBD1

CDR3 protein: CASSWRTDYGYTF
CDR3 DNA: TGCGCCAGCAGCTGGAGGACAGACTATGGCTACACCTTC
J gene: TRBJ1-2
clone size: .
V gene: TRBV5-1
D gene: .